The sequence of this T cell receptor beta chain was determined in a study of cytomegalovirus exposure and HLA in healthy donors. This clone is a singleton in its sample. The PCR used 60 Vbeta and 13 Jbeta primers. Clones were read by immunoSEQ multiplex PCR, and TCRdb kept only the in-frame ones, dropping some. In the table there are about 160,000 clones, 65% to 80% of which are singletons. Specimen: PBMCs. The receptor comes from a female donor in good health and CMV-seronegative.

CDR3 nucleotides: TGCGCCAGCAGCCAAGATCCCGGACAGGGGACCCGCTCTGGGGCCAACGTCCTGACTTTC. Its protein is CASSQDPGQGTRSGANVLTF. The V call is TRBV4-1, the J call TRBJ2-6; 9 bases map to TRBD1. CDR1 and CDR2 (germline): MGHRA, YSYEKL. The CDR3 has 20 residues. V lost 0 bases to trimming and J lost 0 bases; unmatched junction nucleotides: 9.